This T cell receptor beta chain originates from a study of a mutant IDH1 vaccine in newly diagnosed glioma. Across the study: Receipt of radiotherapy, temozolomide, or both preceded the study, and most received both.

Concerning this clone itself: Its antigen is unknown.

V shed 6 bases, J shed 4 bases, and the junction held 11 bases outside the gene matches. This CDR3 is 15 amino acids long. CDR1 and CDR2 from the germline V gene are MDHEN and SYDVKM. Generated by immunoSEQ multiplex PCR, the TCRdb table keeps only in-frame clones and is missing some. The sample has 45,000 to 60,000 clones, more than 70% seen once; the top ten hold around 5.7%. The time point was: week 35, safety follow-up. Every vaccine dose comprised 300 ug of mutant IDH1 20-mer peptide plus topical imiquimod. There were new WHO grade 3 or 4 astrocytomas in the donors, and these were IDH1-mutant and ATRX-lost.

V usage is TRBV28 and J usage is TRBJ1-2; 7 nucleotides match TRBD1. This receptor was taken from a woman in her thirties or forties with glioma. The source material was PBMCs, sampled from a glioma patient whose treatment included an IDH1 peptide vaccine. CDR3 in amino acids: CASRNLGQAFYGYTF. For the CDR3, the DNA is TGTGCCAGCAGAAACCTTGGACAGGCTTTCTATGGCTACACCTTC.